This entry concerns a single T cell receptor (beta chain). Its cognate antigen is unknown. The sample comes from a study of cytomegalovirus exposure and HLA in healthy donors. The PCR was carried out with 60 Vbeta primers and 13 Jbeta primers. Produced via immunoSEQ multiplex PCR; TCRdb's table is partial and in-frame only. Here the sample spans tens of thousands of clones, around 70% being singletons. There are 16 residues in the CDR3. Germline trimming cut 5 bases from V and 0 bases from J; bases unmatched to any gene: 4. Germline-derived CDR1 and CDR2 are SGHTA and FQGNSA. Findings and caveats of the study: The authors later found TCR association rates varying by HLA locus, with DRB1 most and HLA-C fewest. According to reports, the classifier identified cytomegalovirus status with high specificity and sensitivity.

Each donor was healthy, and each was a bone marrow donor. Sample: PBMCs. The V and J genes are TRBV7-2 and TRBJ2-4; 10 bases line up with TRBD2. This receptor was taken from a man aged 50-60 years in good health and CMV-seronegative. CDR3 residues: CASSVRLAGAKNIQYF. The CDR3 region has the DNA TGTGCCAGCAGCGTGAGACTAGCGGGAGCCAAAAACATTCAGTACTTC. The full variable domain, in which reference TRBV7-2 and TRBJ2-4 provide the parts outside the CDR3, is GAGVSQSPSNKVTEKGKDVELRCDPISGHTALYWYRQSLGQGLEFLIYFQGNSAPDKSGLPSDRFSAERTGGSVSTLTIQRTQQEDSAVYLCASSVRLAGAKNIQYFGAGTRLSVL.